This TCR beta chain was sequenced during a study of blood T cell repertoires in COVID-19. V was shortened by 6 bases and J by 6 bases, with 14 bases between the two germline ends. Germline CDR1 is MDHEN and CDR2 is SYDVKM. This CDR3 is 13 amino acids long. Clones were read by immunoSEQ multiplex PCR, and TCRdb kept only the in-frame ones, dropping some. The sample records approximately 200,000 clones, 80% to 90% being singletons. The TCR sequence derives from a man aged 70 or older with active or convalescent COVID-19. The chain combines TRBV28 with TRBJ1-2; the D is unclear. Specimen: peripheral blood. The CDR3: CASSPQRAHGYTF. The CDR3 nucleotides are TGTGCCAGCAGCCCCCAGCGGGCCCATGGCTACACCTTC.